The clone carrying this TCR beta chain turned up a few times. The entry originates in a study of blood T cell repertoires in COVID-19. Study background: Acute and convalescent COVID-19 specimens originated in the United States, Italy and Spain. T cells, B-cell-depleted T cells, or PBMCs supplied cDNA or gDNA.

V trimming: 1 base; J trimming: 5 bases; junction bases outside the gene matches: 10. CDR1 is SGHTA, CDR2 FQGNSA, per germline. The CDR3 loop spans 17 amino acids. Per the original data handling: Counts of nucleated cells, estimated from reference gene primer amplification, were obtained. Sequencing was performed with immunoSEQ multiplex PCR; in TCRdb, only in-frame clones are kept and a portion is missing. The D gene and trimming were derived from the DNA, and the V and J assignments and clone size from that table. The table records 110,000 to 150,000 clones, 80% to 90% of them present only once. V and J are TRBV7-2 and TRBJ2-5; 10 bases agree with TRBD2. This receptor was identified in a woman aged 60 to 75 with active COVID-19. The sample consisted of peripheral blood. The CDR3 nucleotides are TGTGCCAGCAGCTTAGAGGGTCGGCTAGCGGGAGTGGAGACCCAGTACTTC. This translates into CASSLEGRLAGVETQYF.